Detailed here is one T cell receptor (beta chain). The data are from a study of blood T cell repertoires in COVID-19. Study in general: COVID-19 samples from acute and convalescent phases originated in the United States, Italy and Spain.

Some clones are missing from TCRdb's copy, which holds only in-frame ones; the method was immunoSEQ multiplex PCR. Counted here are tens of thousands of clones, 82% occurring once; the ten biggest clones make up around 8.7%. The V gene's germline CDR1 is MGHRA and CDR2 YSYEKL. This CDR3 has 15 amino acids. Trimming took 4 bases from V and 9 from J; bases not matched to a gene: 9. The TCR originated in a woman of 80 years or more with acute or convalescent COVID-19. This chain joins TRBV4-1 and TRBJ2-1, with 10 bases matching TRBD1. Sequences were obtained from peripheral blood. The CDR3: CASSPDRGLQSEQFF. The CDR3 DNA follows: TGCGCCAGCAGCCCCGACAGGGGGCTTCAGAGTGAGCAGTTCTTC.